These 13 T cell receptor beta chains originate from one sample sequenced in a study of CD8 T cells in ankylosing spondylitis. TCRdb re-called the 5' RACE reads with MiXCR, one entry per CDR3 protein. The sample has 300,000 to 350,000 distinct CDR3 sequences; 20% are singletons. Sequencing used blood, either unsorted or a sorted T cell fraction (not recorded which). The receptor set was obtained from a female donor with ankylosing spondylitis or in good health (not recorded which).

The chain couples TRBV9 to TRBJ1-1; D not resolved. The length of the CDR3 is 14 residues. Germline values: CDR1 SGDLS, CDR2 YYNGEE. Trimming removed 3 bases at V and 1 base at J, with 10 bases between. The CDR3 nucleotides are TGTGCCAGCAGCGCCTCCGGGAGGAACACTGAAGCTTTCTTT. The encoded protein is CASSASGRNTEAFF.

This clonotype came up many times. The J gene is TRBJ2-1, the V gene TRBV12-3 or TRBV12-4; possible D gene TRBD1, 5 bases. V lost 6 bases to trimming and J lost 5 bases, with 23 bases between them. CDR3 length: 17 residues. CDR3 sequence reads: CASSPRVRGGADNEQFF. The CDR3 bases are TGTGCCAGCAGCCCTCGGGTTAGGGGTGGAGCTGACAATGAGCAGTTCTTC.

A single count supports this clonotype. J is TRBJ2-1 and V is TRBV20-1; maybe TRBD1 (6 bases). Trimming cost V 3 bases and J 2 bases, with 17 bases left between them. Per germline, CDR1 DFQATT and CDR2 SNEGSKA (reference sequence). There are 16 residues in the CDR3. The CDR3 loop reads CSASGRSQGTYNEQFF. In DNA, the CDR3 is TGCAGTGCTAGTGGGCGGTCGCAGGGGACCTACAATGAGCAGTTCTTC.

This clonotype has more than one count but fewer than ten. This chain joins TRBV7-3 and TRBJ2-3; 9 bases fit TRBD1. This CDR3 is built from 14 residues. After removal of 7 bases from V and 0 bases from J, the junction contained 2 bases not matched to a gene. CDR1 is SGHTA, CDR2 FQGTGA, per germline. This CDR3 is CASKQGASTDTQYF. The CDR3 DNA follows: TGTGCCAGCAAACAGGGGGCTAGCACAGATACGCAGTATTTT. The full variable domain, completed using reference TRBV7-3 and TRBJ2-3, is GAGVSQTPSNKVTEKGKYVELRCDPISGHTALYWYRQSLGQGPEFLIYFQGTGAADDSGLPNDRFFAVRPEGSVSTLKIQRTERGDSAVYLCASKQGASTDTQYFGPGTRLTVL.

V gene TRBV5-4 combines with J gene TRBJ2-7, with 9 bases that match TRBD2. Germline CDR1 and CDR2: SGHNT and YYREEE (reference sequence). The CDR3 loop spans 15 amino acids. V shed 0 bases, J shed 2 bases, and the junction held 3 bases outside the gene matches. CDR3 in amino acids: CASSLGGGRAYEQYF. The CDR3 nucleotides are TGTGCCAGCAGCTTGGGAGGCGGGAGGGCCTACGAGCAGTACTTC.

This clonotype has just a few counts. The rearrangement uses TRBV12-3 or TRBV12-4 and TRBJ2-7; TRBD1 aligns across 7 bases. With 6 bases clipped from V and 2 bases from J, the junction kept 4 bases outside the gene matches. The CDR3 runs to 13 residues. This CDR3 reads CASSRGQAYEQYF. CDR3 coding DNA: TGTGCCAGCAGCCGAGGACAGGCCTACGAGCAGTACTTC.

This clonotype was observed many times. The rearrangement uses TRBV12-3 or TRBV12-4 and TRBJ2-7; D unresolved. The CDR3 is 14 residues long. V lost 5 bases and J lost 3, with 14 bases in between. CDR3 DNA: TGTGCCAGCAGTCCTCTACGACTTAACTACGAGCAGTACTTC. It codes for CASSPLRLNYEQYF.

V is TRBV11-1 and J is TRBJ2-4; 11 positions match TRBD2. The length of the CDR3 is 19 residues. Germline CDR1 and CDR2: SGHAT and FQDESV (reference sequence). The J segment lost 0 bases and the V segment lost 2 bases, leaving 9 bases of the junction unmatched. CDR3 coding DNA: TGTGCCAGCAGCTTAACCTCTAGCGGGAGGACACCAGCCAAAAACATTCAGTACTTC. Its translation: CASSLTSSGRTPAKNIQYF.

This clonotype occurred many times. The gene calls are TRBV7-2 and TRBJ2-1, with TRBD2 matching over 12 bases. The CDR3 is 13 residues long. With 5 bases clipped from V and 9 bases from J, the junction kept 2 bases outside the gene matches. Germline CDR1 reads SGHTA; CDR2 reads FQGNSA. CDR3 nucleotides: TGTGCCAGCAGCCTGGGACTAGCGGGTGAGCAGTTCTTC. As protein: CASSLGLAGEQFF.

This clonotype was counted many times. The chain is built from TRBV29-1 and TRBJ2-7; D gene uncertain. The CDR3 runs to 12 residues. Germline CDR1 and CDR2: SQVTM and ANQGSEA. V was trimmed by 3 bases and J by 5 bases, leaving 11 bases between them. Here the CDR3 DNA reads TGCAGCGTTGACGGCACAAAGGACGAGCAGTACTTC. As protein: CSVDGTKDEQYF.

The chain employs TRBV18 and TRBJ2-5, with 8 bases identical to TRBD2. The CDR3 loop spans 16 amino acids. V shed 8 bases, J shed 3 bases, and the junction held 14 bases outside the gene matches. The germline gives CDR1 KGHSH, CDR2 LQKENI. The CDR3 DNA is TGTGCCAGCGGCTTGATCCGGGAGGGAGGAGAAGAGACCCAGTACTTC. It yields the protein CASGLIREGGEETQYF.

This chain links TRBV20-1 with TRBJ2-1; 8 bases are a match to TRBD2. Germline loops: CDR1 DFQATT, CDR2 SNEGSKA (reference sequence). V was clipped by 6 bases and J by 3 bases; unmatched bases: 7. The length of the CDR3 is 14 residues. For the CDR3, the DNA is TGCAGTGCCTCTCGAAGCGGGAGCTACAATGAGCAGTTCTTC. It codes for CSASRSGSYNEQFF.

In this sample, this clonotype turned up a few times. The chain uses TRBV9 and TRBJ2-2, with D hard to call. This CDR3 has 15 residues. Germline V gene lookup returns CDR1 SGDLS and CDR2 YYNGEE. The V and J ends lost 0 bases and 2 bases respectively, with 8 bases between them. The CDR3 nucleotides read TGTGCCAGCAGCGTAGGGGTCCTAAACACCGGGGAGCTGTTTTTT. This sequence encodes CASSVGVLNTGELFF.